This T cell receptor (beta chain) was identified in a study of cytomegalovirus exposure and HLA in healthy donors. The study's findings and limits: Most observed TCR sequences were rare, whereas some public TCRs were detected in many donors.

Trimming cost V 4 bases and J 7 bases, with 21 bases left between them. The CDR3 runs to 15 residues. Germline CDR1 reads SGHNT; CDR2 reads YYREEE (reference sequence). Repertoires were generated with immunoSEQ multiplex PCR, while TCRdb's copy carries only in-frame clones and drops some. Among 200,000 or so clones listed, 70% to 85% were seen once. This clone appeared a single time. Its antigen remains unidentified. The sample taken for sequencing was PBMCs. The chain links TRBV5-4 to TRBJ2-7; D possibly corresponds to TRBD2 (6 bases). This receptor was identified in a young woman in good health and CMV-seropositive. CDR3 residues: CASSPRGTGLREQYF. CDR3 coding DNA: TGTGCCAGCAGCCCTCGTGGGACTGGCCTTCGAGAGCAGTACTTC.